This T cell receptor beta chain was identified during a study of T cells in women clearing cervical HPV infection. Across the whole study: Donors had HPV16-related CIN3 or worse; 2 had invasive cancer. The study, taken as a whole, reports: Each sample's T-cell count was unknown, possibly confounding richness.

TCRdb keeps only in-frame clones here, not all; method: immunoSEQ multiplex PCR. Its table records 49,000 or so clones. Regarding this clone: The target antigen is unknown. The CDR3 goes on 3 residues after the read ends, and that part is filled in from the germline J gene.

The length of the CDR3 is 14 residues. Germline V gene sequence: CDR1 SGHVS, CDR2 FNYEAQ. Source material: blood buffy coat. The clonotype comes from a woman aged 18-70 years with a cervical HPV16 infection that either progressed to CIN3+ or cleared (not recorded which). This sequence joins TRBV7-6 and TRBJ2-3; D perhaps matches TRBD1 (6 bases). The covered CDR3 bases are TGTGCCAGCAGCTTAGGCAGGGGAAGTCAGCCG. Translating it yields CASSLGRGSQP. The whole CDR3 reads CASSLGRGSQPQYF.